This T cell receptor (beta chain) is drawn from a study of a mutant IDH1 vaccine in newly diagnosed glioma. Background on the study: Prior therapy was radiotherapy, temozolomide, or both; most received both. Study observations and caveats: Researchers report vaccine-induced immune responses in 80% to 95% of patients. Pseudoprogression showed no apparent link to changes in top peripheral T cell clonotypes.

The time point denotes: baseline, week 1 (first vaccination visit). Treatment indicated: pre-vaccination baseline after standard-of-care therapy. Donor tumors were new WHO grade 3 or 4 IDH1-mutant, ATRX-lost astrocytomas. The CDR3 covers 14 residues. V lost 5 bases, J lost 1 base, and 4 bases stayed unmatched. Looked up from germline, CDR1 is KGHSH and CDR2 is LQKENI. The assay was immunoSEQ multiplex PCR, and TCRdb's table has in-frame clones only and misses some. This sample carries 55,000 to 70,000 clones, 60% to 85% of them seen once, and the ten largest clones take around 8.5%. As concerns this clone: Its antigen is not known.

The source material was PBMCs, sampled from a glioma patient treated with radiotherapy, temozolomide or both. The source is a man aged 50 to 59 with glioma. The V and J genes are TRBV18 and TRBJ1-1; 7 positions match TRBD1. This chain's CDR3 is CASSKGAKNTEAFF. The CDR3 DNA reads TGTGCCAGCTCAAAGGGGGCGAAGAACACTGAAGCTTTCTTT.